The rows below give T cell receptor beta chains drawn from one sample of a study of shared clonotypes between healthy human individuals. The data were produced by immunoSEQ multiplex PCR, yet TCRdb's version contains in-frame clones alone and is incomplete. Of some 380,000 clones listed, about 96% were seen once; the top ten hold approximately 0.32%. The sample taken for sequencing was memory CD8+ T cells sorted from blood. Source of these receptors: a man younger than 45 in good health. Each CDR3 is given with its conserved first and last residue. D genes are given only for firm matches. Where a row states a size, it is once, few, many or the class of an expanded clone; other rows omit it.

j_call,v_call,clone_size,d_call,cdr3_nt,cdr3_aa
TRBJ2-3,TRBV7-9,once,TRBD2,TGTGCCAGCAGCTCAATTATAGCGGGATCGCAGTATTTT,CASSSIIAGSQYF
TRBJ2-1,TRBV2,.,TRBD1,TGTGCCAGCAGAGGACAGGGGAGGTACAATGAGCAGTTCTTC,CASRGQGRYNEQFF
TRBJ1-4,TRBV28,.,.,TGTGCCAGCAGCCGAGGACGGGATGAAAAACTGTTTTTT,CASSRGRDEKLFF
TRBJ2-1,TRBV9,.,.,TGTGCCAGCAGCGTATCCGGGACTTCCGTCAATGAGCAGTTCTTC,CASSVSGTSVNEQFF
TRBJ1-4,TRBV29-1,once,.,TGCAGCGTTGGGGGGGGACCTGAAAAACTGTTTTTT,CSVGGGPEKLFF
TRBJ1-1,TRBV21-1,.,.,TGTGCCAGCAGGGACACAGGATGGATGAACACTGAAGCTTTCTTT,CASRDTGWMNTEAFF
TRBJ2-1,TRBV29-1,.,.,TGCAGCGTTGTAGGGCTAGCCAATGAGCAGTTCTTC,CSVVGLANEQFF
TRBJ1-2,TRBV6-4,.,.,TGTGCCAGCAGTGACAGGGAGCACTATGGCTACACCTTC,CASSDREHYGYTF
TRBJ2-5,TRBV10-2,.,.,TGCGCCAGCAGTGAGGAATACCAAGAGACCCAGTACTTC,CASSEEYQETQYF
TRBJ1-6,TRBV6-5,.,TRBD1,TGTGCCAGCAGTTACACCGGGACAGCTAATTCACCCCTCCACTTT,CASSYTGTANSPLHF
TRBJ1-1,TRBV7-9,.,.,TGTGCCAGCAGCTTATACGGGGGAAACACTGAAGCTTTCTTT,CASSLYGGNTEAFF